The entry below gives a single T cell receptor (beta chain) sequence along with its context. This sample was included in a study of blood T cell repertoires in COVID-19. Study-level background: Acute-phase and convalescent COVID-19 samples originated in the United States, Italy and Spain. In each case, the material was cDNA or gDNA derived from T cells, B-cell-depleted T cells, or PBMCs.

There are 15 residues in the CDR3. Deletions cut 6 bases from V and 4 bases from J, with 19 bases between. The germline CDR1 and CDR2 sequences are MDHEN and SYDVKM. Profiling relied on immunoSEQ multiplex PCR, and the TCRdb table lists in-frame clones only, not all of them. This sample carries about 74,000 clones, roughly 87% of them seen once, and the ten largest clones take 29%. The rearrangement joins TRBV28 to TRBJ2-7; D not certain. The specimen was peripheral blood. The TCR originated in a woman of 80 years or more with active or convalescent COVID-19. This CDR3 reads CASSHLLTAPYEQYF. CDR3 nucleotides: TGTGCCAGCAGCCATCTCCTGACTGCCCCGTACGAGCAGTACTTC.